A single T cell receptor beta chain is shown here with its context. What it binds is not known. Sequencing used immunoSEQ multiplex PCR; TCRdb keeps in-frame clones, though not all of them. The sample has over 55,000 clones, around 87% seen once. This record comes from a study of lymphopenia after photon versus proton radiotherapy. Overall study results and limits: A bigger post-nadir fall in TCR diversity correlated inversely with survival time in deceased patients.

Trimming took 0 bases from V and 5 from J, leaving 5 bases between them. The CDR3 extends over 13 amino acids. Germline-derived CDR1 and CDR2 are SGHRS and YFSETQ. The chain combines TRBV5-1 with TRBJ2-2; D unresolved. This TCR came from a man older than 75 with esophageal cancer. The sequencing here drew on peripheral blood, taken from a patient treated with proton-based radiotherapy. The CDR3 DNA is TGCGCCAGCAGCTTGGTGCAGACCGGGGAGCTGTTTTTT. Translation: CASSLVQTGELFF.